This passage covers 28 T cell receptor beta chains from one sample sequenced in a study of PD-L1 blockade in urothelial cancer. Libraries were prepared by immunoSEQ multiplex PCR; TCRdb keeps only in-frame clonotypes and omits some of them. This table holds 80,000 to 95,000 clones, 75% to 90% found once. Indicated time point: peripheral blood 6 weeks after treatment start. The sample in question was PBMCs, obtained around atezolizumab (anti-PD-L1) treatment. These receptors originate from a man aged 70-80 years with urothelial cancer.

The chain recombines TRBV6-5 with TRBJ1-1; 9 bases match TRBD1. Germline V gene sequence: CDR1 MNHEY, CDR2 SVGAGI. The CDR3 has 13 amino acids. V shed 5 bases and J 6 bases; nucleotides not matched to a gene: 4. The CDR3 spells CASSRDRAAEAFF. The CDR3 DNA follows: TGTGCCAGCAGTCGGGACAGGGCAGCTGAAGCTTTCTTT.

This rearrangement joins TRBV5-5 to TRBJ2-2; 13 positions agree with TRBD2. Germline V CDR1 and CDR2: SGHKS, YYEKEE (reference sequence). CDR3 length: 18 residues. Unmatched junction bases numbered 5, after V lost 3 bases and J lost 0 bases. The CDR3 DNA reads as TGTGCCAGCAGCTCCCCGGGACTAGCGGGACCGAACACCGGGGAGCTGTTTTTT. Protein sequence: CASSSPGLAGPNTGELFF.

CDR3 loop: CASSQEGRVAGGYEQYF. In nucleotides, the CDR3 is TGCGCCAGCAGCCAAGAGGGCCGGGTAGCGGGGGGCTACGAGCAGTACTTC. This chain uses TRBV4-1 with TRBJ2-7, with 10 bases lining up with TRBD2. The germline CDR1 and CDR2 sequences are MGHRA and YSYEKL. With V trimmed by 0 bases and J by 3 bases, 8 bases remained unmatched. This CDR3 comprises 17 residues.

This clone was recorded only once. The rearrangement links TRBV10-2 to TRBJ1-3, with D perhaps TRBD1 (6 bases). The CDR3 spans 14 residues. CDR1 and CDR2 from the germline V gene are WSHSY and SAAADI. Trimming stripped 4 bases from V and 4 bases from J, with 11 bases between. The chain's CDR3 is CASSATGSGNTIYF. CDR3 nucleotide sequence: TGCGCCAGCAGTGCCACAGGGTCAGGAAACACCATATATTTT.

This sequence joins TRBV7-9 and TRBJ1-1, with a possible D match to TRBD1 (5 bases). V was shortened by 7 bases and J by 0 bases, with 15 bases between the two germline ends. The CDR3 contains 15 residues. Germline CDR1 reads SEHNR; CDR2 reads FQNEAQ (reference sequence). The CDR3 DNA follows: TGTGCCAGCACAACAGGCCCCCAAATGAACACTGAAGCTTTCTTT. It encodes CASTTGPQMNTEAFF.

V usage is TRBV19 and J usage is TRBJ1-4, with a possible D match to TRBD1 (6 bases). Germline values: CDR1 LNHDA, CDR2 SQIVND (reference sequence). V was cut by 7 bases and J by 8 bases, with 20 bases left in between. The CDR3 consists of 15 residues. The CDR3, as DNA: TGTGCCAGTACCTCACCCCACAGGGCTGGCGAAAAACTGTTTTTT. It is translated as CASTSPHRAGEKLFF. Complete variable domain (other parts from reference TRBV19 and TRBJ1-4): DGGITQSPKYLFRKEGQNVTLSCEQNLNHDAMYWYRQDPGQGLRLIYYSQIVNDFQKGDIAEGYSVSREKKESFPLTVTSAQKNPTAFYLCASTSPHRAGEKLFFGSGTQLSVL.

The chain joins TRBV27 to TRBJ2-2; 10 bases are shared with TRBD1. The V and J ends lost 10 bases and 3 bases, in that order; junction bases with no gene match: 2. Germline-derived CDR1 and CDR2 are MNHEY and SMNVEV (reference sequence). The CDR3 is 13 amino acids. The CDR3 bases are TGTGCCATCGGGACAGGGGACACCGGGGAGCTGTTTTTT. Translation: CAIGTGDTGELFF.

This chain uses TRBV7-9 with TRBJ2-1; 14 bases match TRBD2. Trimming at V came to 5 bases and at J to 10 bases, leaving 10 bases not matched to a gene. The CDR3 is 16 amino acids. Germline assignment: CDR1 SEHNR and CDR2 FQNEAQ (reference sequence). This CDR3 is CASSEPGLAGVGEQFF. The DNA of the CDR3 is TGTGCCAGCAGCGAACCGGGACTAGCGGGGGTCGGAGAGCAGTTCTTC.

The rearrangement uses TRBV5-1 and TRBJ2-6, with D possibly TRBD2 on 7 matching bases. CDR3 length: 17 amino acids. V gave up 3 bases and J gave up 1 base, with 14 bases separating them. Germline CDR1 SGHRS, CDR2 YFSETQ. CDR3 loop: CASSSSGGLSGANVLTF. The CDR3, as DNA: TGCGCCAGCAGCTCTTCCGGGGGGCTTTCTGGGGCCAACGTCCTGACTTTC.

The rearrangement links TRBV6-5 to TRBJ2-7; 7 bases map to TRBD2. V trimming: 8 bases; J trimming: 2 bases; junction bases outside the gene matches: 6. The CDR3 consists of 13 residues. Germline CDR1 MNHEY, CDR2 SVGAGI. CDR3 DNA: TGTGCCAGCCGAGCGGGAACACCCTACGAGCAGTACTTC. Protein: CASRAGTPYEQYF.

The chain joins TRBV6-6 to TRBJ2-3; 7 nucleotides agree with TRBD2. CDR3 length: 15 amino acids. The V gene's germline CDR1 is MNHNY and CDR2 SVGAGI (reference sequence). The V gene end was trimmed by 7 bases and the J gene end by 2 bases; junction bases not matched to a gene: 9. CDR3 bases: TGTGCCAGCACCCTACGGGGGGTCTTCACAGATACGCAGTATTTT. Its protein product is CASTLRGVFTDTQYF.

The chain has TRBV9 and TRBJ1-1; TRBD1 matches 8 bases. Trimming cost V 0 bases and J 6 bases; bases outside gene matches: 7. Looked up from germline, CDR1 is SGDLS and CDR2 is YYNGEE. This CDR3 comprises 15 residues. The CDR3 loop is CASSVEGQGGSEAFF. CDR3 sequence (DNA): TGTGCCAGCAGCGTAGAAGGACAGGGTGGATCTGAAGCTTTCTTT.

The genes are TRBV7-2 and TRBJ1-5, with 9 nucleotides matching TRBD1. The J segment lost 5 bases and the V segment lost 5 bases, leaving 4 bases of the junction unmatched. The germline V gene has CDR1 SGHTA and CDR2 FQGNSA. The CDR3 has 14 residues. The CDR3 nucleotides are TGTGCCAGCAGCCGGACAGGGGCCTATCAGCCCCAGCATTTT. It yields the protein CASSRTGAYQPQHF.

The V gene is TRBV10-3, the J gene TRBJ2-7; 7 bases match TRBD1. V dropped 3 bases and J dropped 4; count of bases not matched to a gene: 18. This CDR3 contains 18 residues. Germline CDR1 and CDR2: ENHRY and SYGVKD. CDR3: CAISDWENIQGSGYEQYF. In DNA form, the CDR3 reads TGTGCCATCAGTGATTGGGAGAATATACAGGGGTCTGGTTACGAGCAGTACTTC.

The chain joins TRBV2 to TRBJ1-5, with 8 positions matching TRBD1. Looked up from germline, CDR1 is SNHLY and CDR2 is FYNNEI. This CDR3 has 18 amino acids. Losses at the gene ends were 7 bases for V and 2 bases for J; bases not matched to a gene: 16. CDR3 region: CASTLRGQGAEGNQPQHF. The CDR3 DNA is TGTGCCAGCACTCTAAGGGGGCAGGGGGCAGAGGGCAATCAGCCCCAGCATTTT.

V gene TRBV5-1 combines with J gene TRBJ1-2; 7 positions match TRBD1. Germline V gene sequence: CDR1 SGHRS, CDR2 YFSETQ. V was pared by 4 bases and J by 2 bases, with 14 bases of the junction left unmatched. The CDR3 totals 17 residues. The CDR3 is CASSPQLTTGPNYGYTF. CDR3 in DNA: TGCGCCAGCAGCCCTCAACTAACGACAGGGCCCAACTATGGCTACACCTTC.

The chain uses TRBV19 and TRBJ1-5, with 8 bases identical to TRBD1. The CDR3 length is 16 residues. Germline CDR1 LNHDA, CDR2 SQIVND (reference sequence). J gave up 1 base and V 4 bases, and 6 bases lay outside the gene matches. CDR3 residues: CASSTFRTGSNQPQHF. Written as DNA, the CDR3 is TGTGCCAGTAGTACATTCCGGACAGGGAGCAATCAGCCCCAGCATTTT.

V usage is TRBV27 and J usage is TRBJ1-5, with no clear D. This CDR3 comprises 13 residues. Trimming took 2 bases from V and 1 from J, leaving 3 bases between them. The germline V gene encodes CDR1 MNHEY and CDR2 SMNVEV (reference sequence). The CDR3: CASSLQSNQPQHF. The CDR3 DNA reads TGTGCCAGCAGTTTACAAAGCAATCAGCCCCAGCATTTT.

This rearrangement joins TRBV19 to TRBJ1-4; a possible D gene is TRBD1 (6 bases). The CDR3 runs to 15 residues. V was trimmed by 6 bases and J by 8 bases, leaving 19 bases between them. CDR1 LNHDA and CDR2 SQIVND come from the germline V gene (reference sequence). The DNA of the CDR3 is TGTGCCAGTAGCCGGGGCAGGGGAATAGGCGAAAAACTGTTTTTT. It is translated as CASSRGRGIGEKLFF.

V gene TRBV2 combines with J gene TRBJ2-2, with 7 bases fitting TRBD1. V dropped 7 bases and J dropped 4; count of bases not matched to a gene: 6. The V gene's germline CDR1 is SNHLY and CDR2 FYNNEI. This CDR3 comprises 14 residues. The CDR3 region has the DNA TGTGCCAGCACCCCGGACAGGAGCACCGGGGAGCTGTTTTTT. This translates into CASTPDRSTGELFF.

V is TRBV6-1 and J is TRBJ2-5, with 7 bases aligning to TRBD2. Germline assignment: CDR1 MNHNS and CDR2 SASEGT. The length of the CDR3 is 15 residues. J gave up 1 base and V 7 bases, and 9 bases lay outside the gene matches. Here the CDR3 reads CASIPVAGAQETQYF. CDR3 in DNA: TGTGCCAGCATTCCAGTAGCGGGTGCCCAAGAGACCCAGTACTTC.

The chain employs TRBV7-2 and TRBJ1-1, with D possibly being TRBD1 (5 bases). The CDR3 covers 14 residues. Looked up from germline, CDR1 is SGHTA and CDR2 is FQGNSA. Trimming removed 5 bases from V and 6 bases from J, with 16 bases in between. The DNA of the CDR3 is TGTGCCAGCAGCCCGCAGAATTGGACACCTGAAGCTTTCTTT. Amino acids: CASSPQNWTPEAFF.

The CDR3 coding sequence is TGTGCCAGTAGTATAGGTTCGGGAGATACGCAGTATTTT. This codes for CASSIGSGDTQYF. The rearrangement links TRBV19 to TRBJ2-3, with unresolved D. Germline CDR1 reads LNHDA; CDR2 reads SQIVND (reference sequence). The CDR3 loop spans 13 amino acids. The germline V and J ends were trimmed by 1 base and 5 bases, with 7 bases remaining between them.

The chain recombines TRBV11-2 with TRBJ2-5; 8 bases align to TRBD2. Germline lookup yields CDR1 SGHAT and CDR2 FQNNGV. V was clipped by 6 bases and J by 2 bases; unmatched bases: 8. CDR3 size: 15 residues. The CDR3 loop reads CASRRFSGVQETQYF. CDR3 nucleotides: TGTGCCAGCAGACGATTTAGCGGGGTACAAGAGACCCAGTACTTC.

The rearrangement uses TRBV7-9 and TRBJ2-7; D is ambiguous. Germline V CDR1 and CDR2: SEHNR, FQNEAQ (reference sequence). The CDR3 is 14 residues long. Between the trimmed V and J ends, which lost 2 bases and 5 bases, there was a span of 13 bases. The CDR3 sequence: CASSLYVDENEQYF. The CDR3 coding sequence is TGTGCCAGCAGCTTATACGTCGATGAGAACGAGCAGTACTTC.

This chain links TRBV5-4 with TRBJ1-1; unclear D gene. Between the trimmed V and J ends, which lost 6 bases and 0 bases, there was a span of 15 bases. CDR3 length: 15 amino acids. Germline V gene lookup returns CDR1 SGHNT and CDR2 YYREEE (reference sequence). The CDR3 protein is CASMTGGLLNTEAFF. The DNA for the CDR3 is TGTGCCAGCATGACCGGCGGACTCTTGAACACTGAAGCTTTCTTT.

This clone has a handful of counts. The gene calls are TRBV15 and TRBJ2-5; D remains ambiguous. V was cut by 0 bases and J by 5 bases, with 4 bases left in between. The CDR3 runs 12 residues. The germline V gene has CDR1 LNHNV and CDR2 YYDKDF (reference sequence). CDR3 loop: CATSRDQETQYF. The CDR3 bases are TGTGCCACCAGCAGAGATCAGGAGACCCAGTACTTC.

This clone was picked up one time. J is TRBJ2-2 and V is TRBV7-8; TRBD2 aligns across 13 bases. V lost 4 bases, J lost 8 bases, and 7 bases stayed unmatched. Germline V lookup: CDR1 SGHVS, CDR2 FQNEAQ. This CDR3 contains 16 residues. Here the CDR3 reads CASSSPGLAGRGELFF. The CDR3 DNA sequence: TGTGCCAGCAGCTCCCCGGGACTAGCGGGACGAGGGGAGCTGTTTTTT.